Below, one T cell receptor beta chain is given with its context. This sample is drawn from a study of blood T cell repertoires in COVID-19. Study-level background: The United States, Italy and Spain were the sources of the acute and convalescent COVID-19 samples. The analysed material was cDNA or gDNA that came from T cells, B-cell-depleted T cells, or PBMCs.

CDR1 is ENHRY and CDR2 is SYGVKD in the germline V gene. Germline trimming cut 2 bases from V and 1 base from J; bases unmatched to any gene: 0. This CDR3 contains 17 residues. Under the authors' procedure: Estimated nucleated cell counts came from reference gene primer amplification. This table comes from immunoSEQ multiplex PCR, and its TCRdb copy is limited to in-frame clones, with some not included. The DNA was the basis for D and trimming; V, J and clone size are from that table. The data hold some 110,000 clones, with approximately 80% observed a single time. Sequencing used peripheral blood. This rearrangement joins TRBV10-3 to TRBJ2-1, with TRBD2 identical over 15 bases. The TCR sequence derives from a man aged 50 or older with acute or convalescent COVID-19. Here the CDR3 reads CAISEGLAGGSYNEQFF. The CDR3 region has the DNA TGTGCCATCAGTGAGGGACTAGCGGGAGGGTCCTACAATGAGCAGTTCTTC.